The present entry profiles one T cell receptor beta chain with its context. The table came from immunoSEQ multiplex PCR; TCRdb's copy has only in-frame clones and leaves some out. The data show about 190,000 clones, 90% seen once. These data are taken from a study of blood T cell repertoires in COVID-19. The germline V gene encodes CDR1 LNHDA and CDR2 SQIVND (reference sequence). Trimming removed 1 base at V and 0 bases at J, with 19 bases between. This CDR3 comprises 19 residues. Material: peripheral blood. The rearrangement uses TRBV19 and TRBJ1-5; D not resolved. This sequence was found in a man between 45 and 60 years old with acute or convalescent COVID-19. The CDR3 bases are TGTGCCAGTAGTATAGCCTTCGGAACGACTGTAAATAGCAATCAGCCCCAGCATTTT. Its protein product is CASSIAFGTTVNSNQPQHF.